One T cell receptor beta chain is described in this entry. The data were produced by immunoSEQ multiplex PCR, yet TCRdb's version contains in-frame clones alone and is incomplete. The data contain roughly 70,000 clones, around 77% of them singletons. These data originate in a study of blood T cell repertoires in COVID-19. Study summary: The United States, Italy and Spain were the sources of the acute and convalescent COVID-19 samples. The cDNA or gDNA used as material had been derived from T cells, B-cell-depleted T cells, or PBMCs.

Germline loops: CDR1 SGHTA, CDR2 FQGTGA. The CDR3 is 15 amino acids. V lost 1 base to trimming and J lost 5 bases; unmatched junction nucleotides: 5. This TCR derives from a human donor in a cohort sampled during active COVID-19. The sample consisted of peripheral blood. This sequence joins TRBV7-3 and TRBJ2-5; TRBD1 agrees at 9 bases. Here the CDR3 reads CASSLSGTGLETQYF. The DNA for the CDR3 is TGTGCCAGCAGCTTAAGCGGGACAGGGTTGGAGACCCAGTACTTC.